Shown below are 23 T cell receptor beta chains from a single sample sequenced in a study of regulatory T cells in long-lasting Graves disease. Stated time point: newly diagnosed GD, antithyroid drugs for less than 3 months. Preparation of the TCR library used RNA extracted from PBMCs. The TCR beta library used iRepertoire HTBI primers with Arm-PCR amplification of CDR3. TCRdb used MiXCR to reprocess the multiplex PCR reads, holding one entry per CDR3 protein. Of about 540,000 distinct CDR3 sequences in the sample, about 13% were seen once. Another study also made use of these data, one on T cells in Graves' hyperthyroidism and ophthalmopathy.

This sample comprised peripheral blood mononuclear cells (PBMCs), obtained at new diagnosis, from a patient treated with antithyroid drugs. The source of these receptors is a man aged 30 to 45 with Graves disease.

This clonotype was observed many times. The rearrangement uses TRBV3-1 and TRBJ1-1; D is perhaps TRBD1 (5 bases). The CDR3 has 14 residues. V lost 1 base to trimming and J lost 4 bases, with 10 bases between them. Germline values: CDR1 LGHDT, CDR2 YNNKEL (reference sequence). CDR3 residues: CASSQGRGFTEAFF. In DNA form, the CDR3 reads TGTGCCAGCAGCCAAGGCCGGGGGTTCACTGAAGCTTTCTTT.

This clonotype was detected ten times or more. V is TRBV27 and J is TRBJ1-1; no clear D. The CDR3 runs to 13 residues. Germline V gene sequence: CDR1 MNHEY, CDR2 SMNVEV (reference sequence). Trimming removed 0 bases at V and 11 bases at J, with 13 bases between. CDR3 bases: TGTGCCAGCAGTTTATCGATTAAGATGGAGGCTTTCTTT. Amino acid sequence: CASSLSIKMEAFF.

Concerning this clonotype itself: A read error is possible here, since a much larger clone lies one base away. This chain links TRBV10-3 with TRBJ1-3; D perhaps matches TRBD1 (5 bases). Germline-derived CDR1 and CDR2 are ENHRY and SYGVKD. The length of the CDR3 is 15 residues. CDR3 sequence reads: CAIAGTGSSGDTIYF. As DNA, the CDR3 is TGTGCCATCGCCGGGACGGGTAGCTCTGGAGACACCATATATTTT.

This clonotype was counted many times. The gene calls are TRBV27 and TRBJ1-5, with D uncertain. Looked up from germline, CDR1 is MNHEY and CDR2 is SMNVEV (reference sequence). V was shortened by 6 bases and J by 5 bases, with 11 bases between the two germline ends. The CDR3 is 13 amino acids. The CDR3 is CASRVDGYQPQHF. CDR3 DNA sequence: TGTGCCAGCAGAGTGGACGGCTATCAGCCCCAGCATTTT.

This clonotype was recorded at least ten times. The genes are TRBV6-4 and TRBJ2-2; 13 nucleotides align to TRBD2. Germline assignment: CDR1 MRHNA and CDR2 SNTAGT. The CDR3 contains 16 residues. Unmatched junction bases numbered 7, after V lost 7 bases and J lost 5 bases. DNA for the CDR3: TGTGCCAGCACCAGACTAGCGGGAGGAGGAACCGGGGAGCTGTTTTTT. This codes for CASTRLAGGGTGELFF.

This clonotype was observed many times. The chain has TRBV20-1 and TRBJ2-1; weak D call: TRBD2 (5 bases). The ends were cut back, 3 bases at V and 2 bases at J, with 11 bases in the middle. The CDR3 runs to 14 residues. Germline V gene data show CDR1 as DFQATT and CDR2 as SNEGSKA (reference sequence). CDR3 bases: TGCAGTGCTAGCTTACCCGGGACCTACAATGAGCAGTTCTTC. It yields the protein CSASLPGTYNEQFF.

This clonotype was counted a few times. The chain links TRBV11-2 to TRBJ2-6; unclear D gene. Trimming left V 5 bases short and J 0 bases short, with 17 bases between. CDR1 and CDR2 (germline): SGHAT, FQNNGV. CDR3 length: 18 amino acids. In DNA form, the CDR3 reads TGTGCCAGCAGCCTGGCTCTGGCTCGCAGCTCTGGGGCCAACGTCCTGACTTTC. It specifies CASSLALARSSGANVLTF. Together with reference TRBV11-2 and TRBJ2-6, the CDR3 gives the full variable domain: EAGVAQSPRYKIIEKRQSVAFWCNPISGHATLYWYQQILGQGPKLLIQFQNNGVVDDSQLPKDRFSAERLKGVDSTLKIQPAKLEDSAVYLCASSLALARSSGANVLTFGAGSRLTVL.

This clonotype was counted between two and nine times. The V call is TRBV10-2, the J call TRBJ1-5, with D possibly TRBD1 on 6 matching bases. In germline, CDR1 is WSHSY, CDR2 SAAADI. The V end was cut by 6 bases, the J end by 7 bases, with 10 bases between. CDR3 size: 12 residues. The CDR3 is CASRQGEQPQHF. The CDR3 DNA reads as TGCGCCAGCAGACAGGGAGAACAGCCCCAGCATTTT.

V gene TRBV18 combines with J gene TRBJ1-2; no clear D gene. The V and J ends lost 2 bases and 5 bases respectively, with 9 bases between them. There are 13 residues in the CDR3. Germline V gene sequence: CDR1 KGHSH, CDR2 LQKENI. Here the CDR3 DNA reads TGTGCCAGCTCACCAGGTTTAGAATATGGCTACACCTTC. As protein: CASSPGLEYGYTF. Complete variable domain (other parts from reference TRBV18 and TRBJ1-2): NAGVMQNPRHLVRRRGQEARLRCSPMKGHSHVYWYRQLPEEGLKFMVYLQKENIIDESGMPKERFSAEFPKEGPSILRIQQVVRGDSAAYFCASSPGLEYGYTFGSGTRLTVV.

As for this clonotype: With a much larger clone just one base away, this may be a read error. The conserved phenylalanine or tryptophan normally closing the CDR3 is absent here, so this likely arose from a read error. The chain carries TRBV24-1 and TRBJ2-7; no firm D call. There are 13 residues in the CDR3. Between the trimmed V and J ends, which lost 4 bases and 0 bases, there was a span of 6 bases. CDR1 is KGHDR and CDR2 is SFDVKD in the germline V gene. The CDR3 region has the DNA TGTGCCACCAGTGACTCGAGCTCCTACGAGCAGTACTCC. Translated, it gives CATSDSSSYEQYS.

There are many counts of this clonotype. This rearrangement joins TRBV12-3 or TRBV12-4 to TRBJ2-1; D not certain. CDR3 length equals 14 residues. V lost 3 bases and J 0 bases, leaving 6 bases between the germline ends. In nucleotides, the CDR3 is TGTGCCAGCAGTTTGGATCTCTCCTACAATGAGCAGTTCTTC. Its translation is CASSLDLSYNEQFF.

This clonotype was detected only a few times. A junction end diverges from the germline sequence, so it may reflect a read error. V is TRBV6-9 and J is TRBJ1-2; perhaps TRBD1 as D (6 bases). CDR1 MNHGY and CDR2 SVAAGI come from the germline V gene. The CDR3 consists of 15 residues. In DNA, the CDR3 is TGTGCCAGCAGTAATTCAGGGGCCATTAACTATGGCTACACCTTC. Its translation: CASSNSGAINYGYTF.

This clonotype has ten or more counts. This rearrangement joins TRBV11-2 to TRBJ2-5; 9 bases are shared with TRBD2. This CDR3 region has 18 residues. Trimming cost V 1 base and J 0 bases; bases outside gene matches: 9. The germline gives CDR1 SGHAT, CDR2 FQNNGV. The DNA of the CDR3 is TGTGCCAGCAGCTTAGCCCGACTAGCGGACGGTTACCAAGAGACCCAGTACTTC. Translating it yields CASSLARLADGYQETQYF.

This clonotype turned up a few times. This rearrangement joins TRBV28 to TRBJ2-1; D not resolved. With 6 bases removed from V and 10 bases from J, the gap between germline ends came to 10 bases. CDR3 length: 11 amino acids. Germline CDR1 MDHEN, CDR2 SYDVKM. Written as DNA, the CDR3 is TGTGCCAGCAGGGACCGTTGGGAGCAGTTCTTC. The encoded protein is CASRDRWEQFF.

The chain joins TRBV14 to TRBJ2-5; 8 bases are a match to TRBD1. The CDR3 runs 14 residues. Germline V lookup: CDR1 SGHDN, CDR2 FVKESK. Germline trimming cut 1 base from V and 8 bases from J; bases unmatched to any gene: 6. The CDR3 nucleotides read TGTGCCAGCAGCCAAGCCGGGGGACAGGCAACCCAGTACTTC. Its protein product is CASSQAGGQATQYF.

This clonotype was detected ten times or more. V usage is TRBV30 and J usage is TRBJ1-4; tentative D call: TRBD1 (5 bases). The CDR3 has 14 amino acids. The V end was cut by 2 bases, the J end by 5 bases, with 12 bases between. Looked up from germline, CDR1 is GTSNPN and CDR2 is SVGIG (reference sequence). CDR3 DNA sequence: TGTGCCTGGAGTCTGGGCCAGGGAAATGAAAAACTGTTTTTT. Amino acids: CAWSLGQGNEKLFF.

V usage is TRBV6-1 and J usage is TRBJ1-3, with D possibly matching TRBD1 (5 bases). This CDR3 is 15 amino acids long. Trimming took 7 bases from V and 0 from J, leaving 13 bases between them. In germline, CDR1 is MNHNS, CDR2 SASEGT. CDR3 protein: CASTRQSNSGNTIYF. The CDR3 DNA sequence: TGTGCCAGCACCCGACAGAGCAACTCTGGAAACACCATATATTTT.

This clonotype was observed at least ten times. The chain joins TRBV20-1 to TRBJ1-1; D is unresolved. This CDR3 region has 13 residues. The ends were cut back, 4 bases at V and 1 base at J, with 10 bases in the middle. CDR1 DFQATT and CDR2 SNEGSKA come from the germline V gene (reference sequence). The CDR3 reads CSATSPGNTEAFF. Here the CDR3 DNA reads TGCAGTGCTACTAGCCCGGGGAACACTGAAGCTTTCTTT.

This clonotype was seen at least ten times. This sequence joins TRBV24-1 and TRBJ2-2, with a tentative D call TRBD2 (5 bases). Per germline, CDR1 KGHDR and CDR2 SFDVKD. This CDR3 is built from 13 residues. V dropped 9 bases and J dropped 1 base, with 8 bases sitting between them. The CDR3 loop is CATGGGNTGELFF. The CDR3 DNA reads as TGTGCCACCGGCGGAGGGAACACCGGGGAGCTGTTTTTT.

This clonotype was seen repeatedly, ten times or more. The chain recombines TRBV6-5 with TRBJ1-1; 7 nucleotides match TRBD1. V was clipped by 2 bases and J by 0 bases; unmatched bases: 9. Germline CDR1 MNHEY, CDR2 SVGAGI. CDR3 size: 17 residues. The CDR3 spells CASSYHLGTVMNTEAFF. In DNA form, the CDR3 reads TGTGCCAGCAGTTACCACCTAGGGACAGTCATGAACACTGAAGCTTTCTTT.

This clonotype was counted only a few times. The rearrangement links TRBV15 to TRBJ1-5; 10 bases agree with TRBD1. J gave up 7 bases and V 0 bases, and 3 bases lay outside the gene matches. The CDR3 loop spans 15 amino acids. Germline V gene data show CDR1 as LNHNV and CDR2 as YYDKDF (reference sequence). The CDR3 region is CATSRDGTGDQPQHF. Written as DNA, the CDR3 is TGTGCCACCAGCAGAGATGGGACAGGGGACCAGCCCCAGCATTTT.

This clonotype was counted many times. This chain links TRBV9 with TRBJ2-1, with D unresolved. V lost 5 bases and J 4 bases, leaving 10 bases between the germline ends. There are 13 residues in the CDR3. CDR1 is SGDLS, CDR2 YYNGEE, per germline. The CDR3 is CASSVGTYNEQFF. CDR3 nucleotide sequence: TGTGCCAGCAGTGTGGGCACTTACAATGAGCAGTTCTTC.

A few counts support this clonotype. The rearrangement joins TRBV2 to TRBJ2-3, with D possibly TRBD1 on 6 matching bases. V lost 1 base to trimming and J lost 6 bases, with 14 bases between them. Germline V gene data show CDR1 as SNHLY and CDR2 as FYNNEI. The CDR3 consists of 15 residues. The CDR3 DNA reads TGTGCCAGCAGTGAAGGGCTGGGGGCGCGGGATACGCAGTATTTT. This translates into CASSEGLGARDTQYF.